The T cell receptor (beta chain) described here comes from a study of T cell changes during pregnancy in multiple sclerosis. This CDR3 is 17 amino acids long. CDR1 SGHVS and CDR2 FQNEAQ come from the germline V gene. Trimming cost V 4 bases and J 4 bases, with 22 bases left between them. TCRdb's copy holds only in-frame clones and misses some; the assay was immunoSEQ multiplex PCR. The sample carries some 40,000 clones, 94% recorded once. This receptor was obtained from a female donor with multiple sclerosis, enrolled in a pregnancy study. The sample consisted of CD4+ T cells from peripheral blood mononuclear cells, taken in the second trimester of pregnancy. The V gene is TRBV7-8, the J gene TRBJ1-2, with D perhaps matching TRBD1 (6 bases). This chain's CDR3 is CASSYKGGGQRLYGYTF. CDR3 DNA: TGTGCCAGCAGCTACAAAGGGGGGGGGCAGCGGCTCTATGGCTACACCTTC.